One sample yielded the 15 T cell receptor beta chains listed below, sequenced in a study of OX40 agonist ivuxolimab in advanced cancers. Clones were sequenced by immunoSEQ multiplex PCR, and TCRdb holds only the in-frame ones, with some missing. The data contain roughly 45,000 clones, around 90% of them singletons. The source material was CD4+ or CD8+ T cells sorted from blood, sampled in a trial of the OX40 agonist ivuxolimab. Every receptor here comes from an adult with an advanced solid tumor such as melanoma, head and neck, liver or kidney cancer.

This rearrangement joins TRBV12-5 to TRBJ2-5; TRBD2 aligns across 13 bases. The germline CDR1 and CDR2 sequences are LGHNT and FRNRAP. The length of the CDR3 is 17 residues. V dropped 1 base and J dropped 4; count of bases not matched to a gene: 6. DNA for the CDR3: TGTGCTAGTGGTTTGGGGACTAGCGGGAGCCCCCCAGAGACCCAGTACTTC. Translated: CASGLGTSGSPPETQYF.

The chain is built from TRBV5-1 and TRBJ1-2; a possible D gene is TRBD1 (6 bases). V was cut by 0 bases and J by 5 bases, with 20 bases left in between. The CDR3 totals 17 residues. The V gene's germline CDR1 is SGHRS and CDR2 YFSETQ. CDR3 DNA sequence: TGCGCCAGCAGCTTGGTACCTGGGACATTAGATCGGTATGGCTACACCTTC. It is translated as CASSLVPGTLDRYGYTF. The complete variable domain, with remaining parts taken from reference TRBV5-1 and TRBJ1-2, reads KAGVTQTPRYLIKTRGQQVTLSCSPISGHRSVSWYQQTPGQGLQFLFEYFSETQRNKGNFPGRFSGRQFSNSRSEMNVSTLELGDSALYLCASSLVPGTLDRYGYTFGSGTRLTVV.

This clone was detected once. The V gene is TRBV12-5, the J gene TRBJ2-1; D is undetermined. Germline CDR1 is LGHNT and CDR2 is FRNRAP. CDR3 size: 10 residues. Trimming took 3 bases from V and 6 from J, leaving 0 bases between them. In DNA, the CDR3 is TGTGCTAGTGGTTTCAATGAGCAGTTCTTC. It encodes CASGFNEQFF.

The rearrangement links TRBV29-1 to TRBJ2-7; D remains unclear. This CDR3 is built from 10 residues. Germline loops: CDR1 SQVTM, CDR2 ANQGSEA. V was clipped by 4 bases and J by 6 bases, with 7 bases between them. Written as DNA, the CDR3 is TGCAGCGTTGCCAGCGTCGAGCAGTACTTC. Amino acids: CSVASVEQYF.

The chain employs TRBV19 and TRBJ2-2; the D is unclear. CDR1 LNHDA and CDR2 SQIVND come from the germline V gene (reference sequence). The CDR3 sequence is 16 residues long. The V end lost 8 bases, the J end lost 4 bases, and 20 bases lay between the germline ends. The DNA of the CDR3 is TGTGCCAGTCGCCCGAATATTTGGTCGGGCACCGGGGAGCTGTTTTTT. Residues: CASRPNIWSGTGELFF.

The chain has TRBV9 and TRBJ2-5; D tentatively fits TRBD1 or TRBD2 (5 bases each). The V end was cut by 3 bases, the J end by 0 bases, with 21 bases between. The CDR3 loop spans 18 amino acids. Per germline, CDR1 SGDLS and CDR2 YYNGEE. CDR3 nucleotide sequence: TGTGCCAGCAGCGCACAACCGGCGGACTGGGGGTACCAAGAGACCCAGTACTTC. Translation: CASSAQPADWGYQETQYF.

The rearrangement uses TRBV11-2 and TRBJ1-1; 7 positions match TRBD1. The CDR3 runs to 16 residues. After removal of 5 bases from V and 0 bases from J, the junction contained 9 bases not matched to a gene. The germline V gene has CDR1 SGHAT and CDR2 FQNNGV. The CDR3 nucleotides read TGTGCCAGCAGCCGGGGACAGATAGTTATGAACACTGAAGCTTTCTTT. Translating it yields CASSRGQIVMNTEAFF.

The chain has TRBV6-6 and TRBJ2-2; D may be TRBD1 or TRBD2 (5 bases each). This CDR3 is 15 amino acids long. Germline CDR1 and CDR2: MNHNY and SVGAGI (reference sequence). Trimming shortened V by 8 bases and J by 12 bases, and 25 bases separated the two germline ends. The CDR3 DNA follows: TGTGCCAGCCGGGGCGGCTGGGAATCGATTAGTAAGCTGTTTTTT. It codes for CASRGGWESISKLFF.

The chain combines TRBV5-1 with TRBJ2-1, with TRBD2 identical over 13 bases. Losses at the gene ends were 7 bases for V and 5 bases for J; bases not matched to a gene: 6. This CDR3 spans 15 amino acids. Germline CDR1 and CDR2: SGHRS and YFSETQ. In DNA form, the CDR3 reads TGCGCCAGCCGCTCCGGGACTAGCGGGAACAATGAGCAGTTCTTC. Protein sequence: CASRSGTSGNNEQFF. Full variable domain (outside the CDR3, taken from reference TRBV5-1 and TRBJ2-1): KAGVTQTPRYLIKTRGQQVTLSCSPISGHRSVSWYQQTPGQGLQFLFEYFSETQRNKGNFPGRFSGRQFSNSRSEMNVSTLELGDSALYLCASRSGTSGNNEQFFGPGTRLTVL.

The V gene is TRBV11-3, the J gene TRBJ2-3; D remains unclear. This CDR3 spans 15 amino acids. Trimming removed 0 bases from V and 1 base from J, with 8 bases in between. Germline V gene data show CDR1 as SGHNT and CDR2 as YENEEA. The CDR3 bases are TGTGCCAGCAGCTTAGATGGCTTTGGCACAGATACGCAGTATTTT. This codes for CASSLDGFGTDTQYF.

J is TRBJ2-5 and V is TRBV30, with 11 bases that match TRBD2. The CDR3 is 13 residues long. V was clipped by 7 bases and J by 8 bases; unmatched bases: 9. From germline, CDR1 is GTSNPN and CDR2 SVGIG (reference sequence). This CDR3 reads CAYSGTSGVTQYF. CDR3 bases: TGTGCCTACTCCGGGACTAGCGGTGTCACCCAGTACTTC. The full variable domain, with the rest looked up from reference TRBV30 and TRBJ2-5, is SQTIHQWPATLVQPVGSPLSLECTVEGTSNPNLYWYRQAAGRGLQLLFYSVGIGQISSEVPQNLSASRPQDRQFILSSKKLLLSDSGFYLCAYSGTSGVTQYFGPGTRLLVL.

The chain joins TRBV5-1 to TRBJ1-1, with 7 nucleotides matching TRBD1. This CDR3 is built from 16 residues. The trim removed 4 bases at V and 1 base at J, leaving 10 bases unmatched. Germline V gene lookup returns CDR1 SGHRS and CDR2 YFSETQ. The CDR3 region is CASSVETGFGNTEAFF. CDR3 DNA: TGCGCCAGCAGCGTGGAGACAGGGTTCGGGAACACTGAAGCTTTCTTT.

The chain links TRBV10-2 to TRBJ1-3; TRBD1 might be the D (6 bases). CDR1 WSHSY and CDR2 SAAADI come from the germline V gene. The CDR3 contains 14 residues. Trimming removed 6 bases at V and 3 bases at J, with 12 bases between. The CDR3 region is CASRDRRIGNTIYF. In DNA, the CDR3 is TGCGCCAGCAGGGACAGACGGATTGGAAACACCATATATTTT.

This chain uses TRBV5-1 with TRBJ2-3, with TRBD1 as a possible D gene (5 bases). This CDR3 contains 14 residues. CDR1 SGHRS and CDR2 YFSETQ come from the germline V gene. Trimming pared 7 bases from V and 1 base from J, leaving 13 bases between. CDR3: CASHHPQGTDTQYF. DNA for the CDR3: TGCGCCAGCCATCACCCACAGGGCACAGATACGCAGTATTTT.

This chain joins TRBV28 and TRBJ1-2; D is unclear. The CDR3 spans 12 residues. Trimming took off 3 bases at V and 8 bases at J, with 10 bases between the two ends. The germline V gene encodes CDR1 MDHEN and CDR2 SYDVKM. CDR3 sequence: CASSFYRAGYTF. CDR3 DNA: TGTGCCAGCAGTTTTTATCGGGCCGGCTACACCTTC.